The 16 T cell receptor beta chains given below trace back to one sample, sequenced in a study of T cells after yellow fever vaccination. TCRdb redid the calling of the 5' RACE reads with MiXCR, one entry per CDR3 protein. The sample holds under 100,000 distinct CDR3 sequences; around 5.8% are singletons and the top ten take about two fifths. The specimen comprised CD8+ T cells sorted from PBMCs, sampled 10 days after the yellow fever booster vaccination. These receptors were obtained from a man between 18 and 29 years old who received the YFV17D yellow fever vaccine.

In its sample, this clonotype was seen many times. The chain carries TRBV19 and TRBJ1-1; D is unclear. This CDR3 region has 12 residues. Deletions cut 5 bases from V and 6 bases from J, with 10 bases between. Germline CDR1 LNHDA, CDR2 SQIVND (reference sequence). The DNA for the CDR3 is TGTGCCAGTAGTGCCCCGGGTGCTGAAGCTTTCTTT. This sequence encodes CASSAPGAEAFF.

This clonotype has a handful of counts. The V and J genes are TRBV29-1 and TRBJ2-5; D is possibly TRBD2 (5 bases). Germline CDR1 reads SQVTM; CDR2 reads ANQGSEA. CDR3 length: 12 amino acids. V lost 7 bases and J lost 5, with 14 bases in between. CDR3 bases: TGCAGCGCCGGGGTCGGCGGGGAGACCCAGTACTTC. Amino acids: CSAGVGGETQYF.

In this sample, this clonotype turned up a few times. The chain employs TRBV6-6 and TRBJ2-1; D is uncertain. Germline loops: CDR1 MNHNY, CDR2 SVGAGI (reference sequence). The CDR3 totals 13 residues. Trimming stripped 0 bases from V and 7 bases from J, with 7 bases between. CDR3 region: CASSYSISNEQFF. CDR3 DNA: TGTGCCAGCAGTTACTCGATCAGTAATGAGCAGTTCTTC.

This clonotype came up many times. The gene calls are TRBV29-1 and TRBJ2-1; 10 bases are a match to TRBD2. V lost 7 bases to trimming and J lost 7 bases; unmatched junction nucleotides: 7. Germline-derived CDR1 and CDR2 are SQVTM and ANQGSEA. This CDR3 is built from 13 residues. The CDR3 nucleotides are TGCAGCGCGCTAGCGGGGGTAAGGAATGAGCAGTTCTTC. This translates into CSALAGVRNEQFF.

In nucleotides, the CDR3 is TGCGCCAGCAGCTTTCTTCGACAAGGGAACACTGAAGCTTTCTTT. The encoded protein is CASSFLRQGNTEAFF. The chain uses TRBV5-1 and TRBJ1-1; no clear D gene. The germline CDR1 and CDR2 sequences are SGHRS and YFSETQ. This CDR3 contains 15 residues. The V end lost 2 bases, the J end lost 1 base, and 12 bases lay between the germline ends.

Only a few counts were recorded for this clonotype. The CDR3 does not end in the conserved phenylalanine or tryptophan, so this is likely a read error. Because the CDR3's place on the DNA is in doubt, the DNA is left out and the CDR3 is given as listed by TCRdb. The chain has TRBV7-9 and TRBJ2-7; the D call TRBD2 from the table was never checked on the DNA. Per germline, CDR1 SEHNR and CDR2 FQNEAQ (reference sequence). A total of 12 residues make up the CDR3, ends included. The CDR3 reads CASSFRAQSRSP.

The V call is TRBV4-1, the J call TRBJ1-5, with TRBD1 matching 8 bases. The CDR3 consists of 17 residues. V lost 1 base and J lost 5; bases outside the gene matches: 10. Germline CDR1 is MGHRA and CDR2 is YSYEKL. This CDR3 reads CASSQGQGWALDQPQHF. The DNA for the CDR3 is TGCGCCAGCAGCCAAGGACAGGGGTGGGCTTTGGATCAGCCCCAGCATTTT.

Only a few counts were recorded for this clonotype. The chain uses TRBV28 and TRBJ2-7; TRBD1 matches 11 bases. Germline-derived CDR1 and CDR2 are MDHEN and SYDVKM. The CDR3 extends over 15 amino acids. After removal of 5 bases from V and 1 base from J, the junction contained 4 bases not matched to a gene. The CDR3 here is CASSPDRGLSYEQYV. As DNA, the CDR3 is TGTGCCAGCAGTCCGGACAGGGGGCTTTCCTACGAGCAGTACGTC.

The genes are TRBV20-1 and TRBJ2-5, with 7 bases that match TRBD1. In germline, CDR1 is DFQATT, CDR2 SNEGSKA (reference sequence). CDR3 length equals 17 residues. Germline trimming cut 1 base from V and 7 bases from J; bases unmatched to any gene: 18. The CDR3 here is CSARAEGRGYVRRTQYF. The CDR3 coding sequence is TGCAGTGCTAGAGCAGAAGGCAGGGGGTACGTAAGGAGGACCCAGTACTTC.

The DNA for the CDR3 is TGTGCCAGCAGAAGACTAGCGCTGGGAACCTACGAGCAGTACGTC. This translates into CASRRLALGTYEQYV. The genes are TRBV28 and TRBJ2-7, with 8 nucleotides matching TRBD2. J was trimmed by 2 bases and V by 6 bases; bases with no gene match: 9. The CDR3 has 15 amino acids. In germline, CDR1 is MDHEN, CDR2 SYDVKM.

The chain is built from TRBV27 and TRBJ2-1; either TRBD1 or TRBD2 may supply D (7 bases each). CDR1 MNHEY and CDR2 SMNVEV come from the germline V gene (reference sequence). CDR3 length equals 15 residues. V was cut by 4 bases and J by 4 bases, with 14 bases left in between. The CDR3 loop reads CASSWEGAPYNEQFF. CDR3 coding DNA: TGTGCCAGCAGTTGGGAGGGGGCCCCATACAATGAGCAGTTCTTC.

This clonotype turned up a few times. The chain recombines TRBV5-4 with TRBJ2-7; 8 positions match TRBD2. Germline assignment: CDR1 SGHNT and CDR2 YYREEE (reference sequence). V shed 4 bases, J shed 3 bases, and the junction held 12 bases outside the gene matches. CDR3 length equals 16 residues. The CDR3 DNA sequence: TGTGCCAGCAGCCCCGGGGGGGGCAGAGACTACTACGAGCAGTACGTC. Encoded protein: CASSPGGGRDYYEQYV.

This chain uses TRBV11-2 with TRBJ2-3, with D unresolved. Germline V gene data show CDR1 as SGHAT and CDR2 as FQNNGV. Trimming took off 3 bases at V and 6 bases at J, with 13 bases between the two ends. CDR3 size: 14 residues. CDR3 sequence: CASSFLLRRDTQYF. CDR3 bases: TGTGCCAGCAGCTTCCTTCTTAGACGGGATACGCAGTATTTT.

This clonotype was counted between two and nine times. This chain links TRBV7-6 with TRBJ2-2; D gene unclear. CDR3 length equals 13 residues. In germline, CDR1 is SGHVS, CDR2 FNYEAQ. Trimming left V 3 bases short and J 7 bases short, with 9 bases between. In nucleotides, the CDR3 is TGTGCCAGCAGCTTTTTGACAAACGGGGAGCTGTTTTTT. This sequence encodes CASSFLTNGELFF.

A few counts support this clonotype. The chain couples TRBV29-1 to TRBJ2-1; 7 bases match TRBD1. This CDR3 comprises 13 residues. CDR1 and CDR2 (germline): SQVTM, ANQGSEA. The junction had 4 bases not matched to a gene; V was cut back by 6 bases and J by 2 bases. As DNA, the CDR3 is TGCAGCGTGGGGACAGCCACCTACAATGAGCAGTTCTTC. It is translated as CSVGTATYNEQFF.

The rearrangement links TRBV27 to TRBJ2-1; TRBD2 aligns across 10 bases. Germline values: CDR1 MNHEY, CDR2 SMNVEV (reference sequence). The CDR3 is 16 residues long. Germline trimming cut 2 bases from V and 10 bases from J; bases unmatched to any gene: 11. DNA of the CDR3: TGTGCCAGCAGTTTAATCTCAGCGGGGGGGCCTCGGGAGCAGTTCTTC. It codes for CASSLISAGGPREQFF.